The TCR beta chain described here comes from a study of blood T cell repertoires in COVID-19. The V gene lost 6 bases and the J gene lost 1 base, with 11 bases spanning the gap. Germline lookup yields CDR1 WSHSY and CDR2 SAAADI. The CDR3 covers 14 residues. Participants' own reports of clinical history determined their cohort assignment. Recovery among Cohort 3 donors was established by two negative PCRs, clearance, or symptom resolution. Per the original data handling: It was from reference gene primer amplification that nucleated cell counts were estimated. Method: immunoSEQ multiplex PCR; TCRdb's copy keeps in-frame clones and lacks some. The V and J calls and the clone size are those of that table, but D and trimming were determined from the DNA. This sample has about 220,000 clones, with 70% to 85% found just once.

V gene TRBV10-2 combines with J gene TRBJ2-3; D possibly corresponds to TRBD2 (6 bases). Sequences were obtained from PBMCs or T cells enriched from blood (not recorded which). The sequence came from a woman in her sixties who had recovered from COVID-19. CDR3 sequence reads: CASRDSGGTDTQYF. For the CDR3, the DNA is TGCGCCAGCAGGGACTCGGGGGGCACAGATACGCAGTATTTT.